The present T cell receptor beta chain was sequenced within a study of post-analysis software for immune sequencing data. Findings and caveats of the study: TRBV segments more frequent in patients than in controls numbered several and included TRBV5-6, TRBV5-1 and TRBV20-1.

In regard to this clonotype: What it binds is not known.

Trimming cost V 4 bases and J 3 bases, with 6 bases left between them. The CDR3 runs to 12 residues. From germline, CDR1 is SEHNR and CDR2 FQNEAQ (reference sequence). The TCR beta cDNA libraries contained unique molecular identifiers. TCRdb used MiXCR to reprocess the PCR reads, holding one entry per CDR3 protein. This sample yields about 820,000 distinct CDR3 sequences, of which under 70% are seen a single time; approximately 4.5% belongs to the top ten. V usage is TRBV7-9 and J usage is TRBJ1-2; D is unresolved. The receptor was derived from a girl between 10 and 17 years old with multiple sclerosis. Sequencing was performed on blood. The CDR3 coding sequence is TGTGCCAGCAGCTCCGGGGACTATGGCTACACCTTC. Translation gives CASSSGDYGYTF.